This TCR beta chain came from a study of beta chain features in type 1 diabetes. Across the whole study: Age, gender and cell yields were similar between patients and healthy donors. Study results and limitations: VDJ junctions from type 1 diabetes patients carried fewer insertions and larger deletions.

Points on this clone: Its target is unknown.

A sort by CD45RO/CCR7/CD25/CD127/CD95/CD27 yielded CD4+ naive, central memory, regulatory and stem cell-like memory cells. What was sequenced were expressed TCRB transcripts, since all of the isolated RNA had been reverse transcribed. Some clones are missing from TCRdb's copy, which holds only in-frame ones; the method was immunoSEQ multiplex PCR. The sample has 130,000 or so clones, roughly 9.7% seen once. Germline V gives CDR1 SGHDT, CDR2 YYEEEE. The CDR3 spans 15 residues. The junction had 6 bases not matched to a gene; V was cut back by 3 bases and J by 7 bases. The chain recombines TRBV5-6 with TRBJ2-3; 12 bases line up with TRBD1. The specimen was central memory CD4+ T cells from blood. The clonotype comes from a woman aged 40 to 49 in good health. CDR3 sequence: CASSWGQGALNTQYF. The CDR3 DNA follows: TGTGCCAGCAGCTGGGGACAGGGGGCATTGAATACGCAGTATTTT. The whole variable domain, filled in from reference TRBV5-6 and TRBJ2-3, reads DAGVTQSPTHLIKTRGQQVTLRCSPKSGHDTVSWYQQALGQGPQFIFQYYEEEERQRGNFPDRFSGHQFPNYSSELNVNALLLGDSALYLCASSWGQGALNTQYFGPGTRLTVL.